These T cell receptor beta chains were read from a single sample in a study of shared clonotypes between healthy human individuals. The data were produced by immunoSEQ multiplex PCR, yet TCRdb's version contains in-frame clones alone and is incomplete. This table has about 2 million clones, roughly 94% appearing once. Specimen: naive CD8+ T cells sorted from blood. The receptors were sampled from a man between 18 and 29 years old in good health. Each CDR3 is given with its conserved first and last residue. D genes are given only for firm matches. The listing skips clone size in some rows; elsewhere it reads once, few, many or a size class.

size,V,J,D,DNA,CDR3
.,TRBV7-9,TRBJ1-5,.,TGTGCCAGCAGCTTAGGGGGGATAAATCAGCCCCAGCATTTT,CASSLGGINQPQHF
.,TRBV7-6,TRBJ2-1,TRBD2,TGTGCCAGCAGCTTAAAAGCGGGGGGGCCTGAGCAGTTCTTC,CASSLKAGGPEQFF
.,TRBV7-2,TRBJ1-1,.,TGTGCCAGCAGCTCGGGAGGGGGTTGGACTGAAGCTTTCTTT,CASSSGGGWTEAFF
.,TRBV7-8,TRBJ2-7,.,TGTGCCAGCAGCACCCCCCAGACGTACTCCTACGAGCAGTACTTC,CASSTPQTYSYEQYF
.,TRBV9,TRBJ2-4,.,TGTGCCAGCAGCGACGGGACGTGGGGCATTCAGTACTTC,CASSDGTWGIQYF
.,TRBV13,TRBJ2-7,.,TGTGCCAGCAGCTTAGCCGCCGGGGGCGCTTACGAGCAGTACTTC,CASSLAAGGAYEQYF
.,TRBV2,TRBJ1-1,.,TGTGCCACCTTTACCCCCGTTGAAGCTTTCTTT,CATFTPVEAFF
.,TRBV21-1,TRBJ1-5,.,TGTGCCAGCACCATGAGCCCCGACCTCGGCAATCAGCCCCAGCATTTT,CASTMSPDLGNQPQHF
.,TRBV6-5,TRBJ2-7,TRBD1,TGTGCCAGCAGTTACTCACAGGGGCCCCTATCCTACGAGCAGTACTTC,CASSYSQGPLSYEQYF
.,TRBV27,TRBJ2-5,.,TGTGCCAGCAGCCCTGGGTGGGGCACGCAAGAGACCCAGTACTTC,CASSPGWGTQETQYF
.,TRBV29-1,TRBJ2-1,TRBD2,TGCAGCGTTCTAGCGGGTGTCTCCTACAATGAGCAGTTCTTC,CSVLAGVSYNEQFF
.,TRBV30,TRBJ1-5,.,TGTGCCTGGAGTGGACAGGACAATCAGCCCCAGCATTTT,CAWSGQDNQPQHF
.,TRBV5-6,TRBJ2-1,.,TGTGCCAGCAGCTTGGGAGGAGACAATGAGCAGTTCTTC,CASSLGGDNEQFF
.,TRBV4-1,TRBJ2-7,.,TGCGCCAGCAGCCACGCCGGGGGCAGGTTCTACGAGCAGTACTTC,CASSHAGGRFYEQYF
.,TRBV9,TRBJ1-1,TRBD1,TGTGCCAGCAGCGAGGTAGGGGACAGTGAAGCTTTCTTT,CASSEVGDSEAFF
.,TRBV13,TRBJ2-1,.,TGTGCCAGCAGCTTAGGACAGACCCTCAATGAGCAGTTCTTC,CASSLGQTLNEQFF
few,TRBV27,TRBJ2-7,.,TGTGCCAGCAGTTTATACCCGGACAGCTCCTACGAGCAGTACTTC,CASSLYPDSSYEQYF
.,TRBV5-4,TRBJ2-1,.,TGTGCCAGCAGCTTGGCCATGGGGGGCTCCTACAATGAGCAGTTCTTC,CASSLAMGGSYNEQFF